This T cell receptor beta chain was identified during a study of shared clonotypes between healthy human individuals. Libraries were prepared by immunoSEQ multiplex PCR; TCRdb keeps only in-frame clonotypes and omits some of them. The sample contains about 820,000 clones, about 91% of which appear only once. Terminally differentiated effector memory CD45RA+ cells were left out of the naive CD8 fraction, which was CD45RO-negative and positively selected for CCR7. V shed 1 base and J shed 3 bases, with 13 bases lying between them. The CDR3 is 15 amino acids. Germline V CDR1 and CDR2: SGHTA, FQGNSA. The V call is TRBV7-2, the J call TRBJ2-7, with D perhaps given as TRBD1 or TRBD2 (6 bases each). This receptor was obtained from a man younger than 45 in good health. Sequencing was carried out using naive CD8+ T cells sorted from blood. In DNA, the CDR3 is TGTGCCAGCAGCTTAGAAGGGGGGCAGAGCTACGAGCAGTACTTC. Protein: CASSLEGGQSYEQYF.